Listed here are 27 T cell receptor beta chains from one sample, sequenced in a study of OX40 agonist ivuxolimab in advanced cancers. Clones were sequenced by immunoSEQ multiplex PCR, and TCRdb holds only the in-frame ones, with some missing. In the table there are about 49,000 clones, just under 95% of which are singletons. The source was CD4+ or CD8+ T cells sorted from blood, collected in a trial of the OX40 agonist ivuxolimab. The receptors here all came from an adult with an advanced solid tumor such as melanoma, head and neck, liver or kidney cancer.

This sequence joins TRBV25-1 and TRBJ1-1; D unclear. Germline CDR1 is MGHDK and CDR2 is SYGVNS. Trimming removed 6 bases from V and 0 bases from J, with 14 bases in between. The CDR3 sequence is 15 residues long. The CDR3 coding sequence is TGTGCCAGCAGGGACGGGTTAGGTATGAACACTGAAGCTTTCTTT. This sequence encodes CASRDGLGMNTEAFF.

This clone came up once. This sequence joins TRBV9 and TRBJ2-2; TRBD2 agrees at 7 bases. CDR1 is SGDLS and CDR2 is YYNGEE in the germline V gene. This CDR3 region has 17 residues. The junction had 10 bases not matched to a gene; V was cut back by 3 bases and J by 2 bases. The CDR3 reads CASSAPRDYPNTGELFF. The CDR3 DNA reads TGTGCCAGCAGCGCTCCCCGGGACTACCCTAACACCGGGGAGCTGTTTTTT.

The chain is built from TRBV7-2 and TRBJ1-2, with D possibly TRBD1 on 5 matching bases. The CDR3 extends over 15 amino acids. The germline V gene has CDR1 SGHTA and CDR2 FQGNSA. V lost 1 base, J lost 2 bases, and 11 bases lay in between. CDR3 DNA sequence: TGTGCCAGCAGCTTAGTTGGCAGGGCGAACTATGGCTACACCTTC. It specifies CASSLVGRANYGYTF.

V is TRBV14 and J is TRBJ2-1; TRBD2 matches 10 bases. CDR1 SGHDN and CDR2 FVKESK come from the germline V gene. The CDR3 contains 15 residues. V was clipped by 4 bases and J by 5 bases; unmatched bases: 5. CDR3 coding DNA: TGTGCCAGCAGCCTCCTAGCGGGAGTTCACAATGAGCAGTTCTTC. It yields the protein CASSLLAGVHNEQFF.

This chain joins TRBV10-3 and TRBJ1-1, with D tentatively TRBD1 (6 bases). The germline CDR1 and CDR2 sequences are ENHRY and SYGVKD. This CDR3 spans 13 amino acids. Trimming cost V 7 bases and J 0 bases, with 9 bases left between them. The CDR3: CAIMQGLNTEAFF. In DNA form, the CDR3 reads TGTGCCATCATGCAGGGGTTGAACACTGAAGCTTTCTTT.

This clone was recorded a few times. The chain links TRBV7-9 to TRBJ1-3, with D uncertain. Germline V gives CDR1 SEHNR, CDR2 FQNEAQ (reference sequence). The CDR3 contains 12 residues. V was clipped by 11 bases and J by 0 bases, with 8 bases between them. CDR3 in DNA: TGTGCCCTATACAGCTCTGGAAACACCATATATTTT. Residues: CALYSSGNTIYF.

The rearrangement uses TRBV7-3 and TRBJ2-3; D not resolved. This CDR3 has 13 amino acids. Germline V lookup: CDR1 SGHTA, CDR2 FQGTGA. The V and J ends lost 4 bases and 2 bases respectively, with 7 bases between them. The DNA of the CDR3 is TGTGCCAGCAGCTCCCCGGACACAGATACGCAGTATTTT. Translating it yields CASSSPDTDTQYF.

The chain is built from TRBV5-4 and TRBJ2-2, with TRBD1 matching 9 bases. Germline CDR1 and CDR2: SGHNT and YYREEE (reference sequence). The CDR3 covers 15 residues. J was trimmed by 1 base and V by 4 bases; bases with no gene match: 2. The CDR3 DNA reads as TGTGCCAGCAGCATGGACAGGGGGAACACCGGGGAGCTGTTTTTT. It specifies CASSMDRGNTGELFF.

The rearrangement links TRBV9 to TRBJ2-3, with D unclear. Trimming took off 0 bases at V and 4 bases at J, with 12 bases between the two ends. CDR1 SGDLS and CDR2 YYNGEE come from the germline V gene. The CDR3 is 15 residues long. The CDR3 protein is CASSVGGLESDTQYF. CDR3 coding DNA: TGTGCCAGCAGCGTAGGGGGTCTAGAGTCAGATACGCAGTATTTT.

This chain joins TRBV21-1 and TRBJ1-4; the table's D call of TRBD1 was not tested on the DNA. TRBV21-1 counts as a pseudogene. The CDR3 loop spans 15 amino acids. CDR3 region: CASSKPRGAGEKLFF. The CDR3 DNA reads as TGTGCCAGCAGCAAACCCAGGGGCGCGGGTGAAAAACTGTTTTTT.

This clone was seen once. The chain joins TRBV7-3 to TRBJ2-1, with D perhaps TRBD1 or TRBD2 (5 bases each). Trimming shortened V by 4 bases and J by 5 bases, and 18 bases separated the two germline ends. CDR1 and CDR2 from the germline V gene are SGHTA and FQGTGA. CDR3 length equals 16 residues. Here the CDR3 reads CASSSAGTTKNNEQFF. The CDR3 region has the DNA TGTGCCAGCAGCTCTGCCGGGACCACTAAAAACAATGAGCAGTTCTTC.

This sequence joins TRBV27 and TRBJ2-1, with D possibly being TRBD2 (5 bases). Germline CDR1 is MNHEY and CDR2 is SMNVEV (reference sequence). With 3 bases removed from V and 0 bases from J, the gap between germline ends came to 9 bases. The CDR3 covers 15 residues. CDR3 DNA: TGTGCCAGCAGTTTTTCGGGAAGCTCCTACAATGAGCAGTTCTTC. Translation gives CASSFSGSSYNEQFF.

The chain has TRBV7-8 and TRBJ2-5; D perhaps matches TRBD2 (5 bases). The germline gives CDR1 SGHVS, CDR2 FQNEAQ. V lost 3 bases and J lost 1, with 9 bases in between. CDR3 length equals 14 residues. CDR3 amino acids: CASSLRLLQETQYF. In DNA, the CDR3 is TGTGCCAGCAGCTTGAGACTACTCCAAGAGACCCAGTACTTC.

The V and J genes are TRBV7-9 and TRBJ1-3, with D uncertain. The CDR3 extends over 13 amino acids. Trimming removed 1 base at V and 8 bases at J, with 9 bases between. CDR1 is SEHNR, CDR2 FQNEAQ, per germline (reference sequence). The CDR3 spells CASSLESADTIYF. CDR3 coding DNA: TGTGCCAGCAGCTTAGAGTCAGCAGACACCATATATTTT.

V gene TRBV6-1 combines with J gene TRBJ2-2, with 8 nucleotides matching TRBD2. Per the germline V gene, CDR1 is MNHNS and CDR2 is SASEGT. This CDR3 has 16 amino acids. V trimming: 4 bases; J trimming: 6 bases; junction bases outside the gene matches: 10. The CDR3 DNA follows: TGTGCCAGCAGTGGGACTAGCCAGAGGAGGGCCGGGGAGCTGTTTTTT. This encodes CASSGTSQRRAGELFF.

The table lists this clone with a count of one. The rearrangement links TRBV9 to TRBJ2-5; D perhaps matches TRBD1 (6 bases). With 3 bases removed from V and 2 bases from J, the gap between germline ends came to 14 bases. Germline CDR1 is SGDLS and CDR2 is YYNGEE. CDR3 size: 15 residues. This CDR3 is CASSGGQTSQETQYF. The CDR3 bases are TGTGCCAGCAGCGGGGGGCAGACCTCACAAGAGACCCAGTACTTC. The complete variable domain, with remaining parts taken from reference TRBV9 and TRBJ2-5, reads DSGVTQTPKHLITATGQRVTLRCSPRSGDLSVYWYQQSLDQGLQFLIQYYNGEERAKGNILERFSAQQFPDLHSELNLSSLELGDSALYFCASSGGQTSQETQYFGPGTRLLVL.

The gene calls are TRBV11-2 and TRBJ1-5; tentatively, D is TRBD1 (5 bases). The CDR3 spans 12 residues. CDR1 and CDR2 from the germline V gene are SGHAT and FQNNGV. V was clipped by 3 bases and J by 7 bases, with 7 bases between them. CDR3 bases: TGTGCCAGCAGCTTTCCAGGGCAGCCCCAGCATTTT. It codes for CASSFPGQPQHF.

For this clone: Since no conserved phenylalanine or tryptophan closes the CDR3, a read error is the likely cause. Because the CDR3's place on the DNA is in doubt, the DNA is left out and the CDR3 is given as listed by TCRdb. V is TRBV19 and J is TRBJ2-3; no DNA check was done on the table's D call, TRBD1. The CDR3 has 11 amino acids, counting both end residues. Germline CDR1 is LNHDA and CDR2 is SQIVND (reference sequence). The chain's CDR3 is CASTPPDRPLS.

This clone was observed a few times. The chain links TRBV7-9 to TRBJ2-1, with 9 bases matching TRBD1. There are 18 residues in the CDR3. Germline CDR1 reads SEHNR; CDR2 reads FQNEAQ (reference sequence). J was trimmed by 6 bases and V by 6 bases; bases with no gene match: 18. The CDR3 DNA reads as TGTGCCAGCAGTTCGATCCATTCCGGGACAGGGACTGCCAATGAGCAGTTCTTC. Residues: CASSSIHSGTGTANEQFF.

In its sample, this clone was seen once. This chain uses TRBV12-1 with TRBJ2-5; the D call TRBD1 from the table was never checked on the DNA. TRBV12-1 is tagged as a pseudogene. CDR3 length: 18 amino acids. The CDR3 here is CASSLGQPGDGIGETQYF. CDR3 bases: TGTGCCAGCAGCCTGGGGCAGCCAGGGGACGGGATCGGGGAGACCCAGTACTTC.

V gene TRBV29-1 combines with J gene TRBJ1-2, with D perhaps TRBD1 (6 bases). The CDR3 runs to 15 residues. CDR1 is SQVTM, CDR2 ANQGSEA, per germline. V was cut by 5 bases and J by 2 bases, with 18 bases left in between. CDR3 DNA sequence: TGCAGCGTTTTTACGGACAGTCCCCTAAACTATGGCTACACCTTC. This translates into CSVFTDSPLNYGYTF.

The J gene is TRBJ1-1, the V gene TRBV12-5; D remains unclear. Trimming pared 7 bases from V and 7 bases from J, leaving 10 bases between. Germline V CDR1 and CDR2: LGHNT, FRNRAP. There are 11 residues in the CDR3. The CDR3, as DNA: TGTGCTAGTGTCGAAGGGCGTGAAGCTTTCTTT. As protein: CASVEGREAFF.

The chain recombines TRBV6-5 with TRBJ2-7; D is perhaps TRBD1 (6 bases). The germline V gene has CDR1 MNHEY and CDR2 SVGAGI. The CDR3 has 15 residues. The V gene lost 1 base and the J gene lost 6 bases, with 16 bases spanning the gap. The CDR3 reads CASSYFVAGEGEQYF. The CDR3 nucleotides read TGTGCCAGCAGTTACTTTGTTGCAGGGGAAGGCGAGCAGTACTTC.

The chain carries TRBV9 and TRBJ2-5, with 8 bases identical to TRBD2. In germline, CDR1 is SGDLS, CDR2 YYNGEE. CDR3 length: 14 amino acids. Unmatched junction bases numbered 3, after V lost 0 bases and J lost 5 bases. The CDR3 reads CASSVEGLAETQYF. The CDR3 region has the DNA TGTGCCAGCAGCGTAGAAGGACTAGCTGAGACCCAGTACTTC.

This rearrangement joins TRBV7-6 to TRBJ1-6; TRBD1 matches at 8 bases. J gave up 3 bases and V 5 bases, and 6 bases lay outside the gene matches. This CDR3 is built from 16 residues. Germline CDR1 reads SGHVS; CDR2 reads FNYEAQ. The CDR3 loop reads CASSPGTGNYNSPLHF. CDR3 sequence (DNA): TGTGCCAGCAGCCCCGGGACAGGAAACTATAATTCACCCCTCCACTTT.

This rearrangement joins TRBV6-5 to TRBJ1-4; D unclear. The ends were cut back, 0 bases at V and 7 bases at J, with 12 bases in the middle. In germline, CDR1 is MNHEY, CDR2 SVGAGI. The CDR3 sequence is 15 residues long. CDR3 coding DNA: TGTGCCAGCAGTTACTCGGGTATAGTAGGTGAAAAACTGTTTTTT. This codes for CASSYSGIVGEKLFF.

This sequence joins TRBV21-1 and TRBJ1-5. TRBV21-1 is reported as a pseudogene. The CDR3 has 14 amino acids. The CDR3 DNA reads TGTGCCAGCAGCTCTCCGGTGAGGCAGCAGCCCCAGCATTTT. Protein sequence: CASSSPVRQQPQHF.